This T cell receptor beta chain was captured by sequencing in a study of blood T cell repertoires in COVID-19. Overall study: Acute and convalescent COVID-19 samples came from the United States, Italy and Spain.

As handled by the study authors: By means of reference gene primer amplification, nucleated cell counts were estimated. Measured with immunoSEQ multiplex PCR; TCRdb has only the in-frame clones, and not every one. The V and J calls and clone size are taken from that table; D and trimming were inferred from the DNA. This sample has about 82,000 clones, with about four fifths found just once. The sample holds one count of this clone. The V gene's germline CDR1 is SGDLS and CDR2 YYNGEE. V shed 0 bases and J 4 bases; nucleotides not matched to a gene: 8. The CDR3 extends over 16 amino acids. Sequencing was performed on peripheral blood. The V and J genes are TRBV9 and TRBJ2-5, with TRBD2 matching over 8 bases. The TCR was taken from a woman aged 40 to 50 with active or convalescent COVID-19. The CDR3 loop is CASSVGLAGLGETQYF. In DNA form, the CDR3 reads TGTGCCAGCAGCGTAGGGTTAGCGGGATTGGGAGAGACCCAGTACTTC.